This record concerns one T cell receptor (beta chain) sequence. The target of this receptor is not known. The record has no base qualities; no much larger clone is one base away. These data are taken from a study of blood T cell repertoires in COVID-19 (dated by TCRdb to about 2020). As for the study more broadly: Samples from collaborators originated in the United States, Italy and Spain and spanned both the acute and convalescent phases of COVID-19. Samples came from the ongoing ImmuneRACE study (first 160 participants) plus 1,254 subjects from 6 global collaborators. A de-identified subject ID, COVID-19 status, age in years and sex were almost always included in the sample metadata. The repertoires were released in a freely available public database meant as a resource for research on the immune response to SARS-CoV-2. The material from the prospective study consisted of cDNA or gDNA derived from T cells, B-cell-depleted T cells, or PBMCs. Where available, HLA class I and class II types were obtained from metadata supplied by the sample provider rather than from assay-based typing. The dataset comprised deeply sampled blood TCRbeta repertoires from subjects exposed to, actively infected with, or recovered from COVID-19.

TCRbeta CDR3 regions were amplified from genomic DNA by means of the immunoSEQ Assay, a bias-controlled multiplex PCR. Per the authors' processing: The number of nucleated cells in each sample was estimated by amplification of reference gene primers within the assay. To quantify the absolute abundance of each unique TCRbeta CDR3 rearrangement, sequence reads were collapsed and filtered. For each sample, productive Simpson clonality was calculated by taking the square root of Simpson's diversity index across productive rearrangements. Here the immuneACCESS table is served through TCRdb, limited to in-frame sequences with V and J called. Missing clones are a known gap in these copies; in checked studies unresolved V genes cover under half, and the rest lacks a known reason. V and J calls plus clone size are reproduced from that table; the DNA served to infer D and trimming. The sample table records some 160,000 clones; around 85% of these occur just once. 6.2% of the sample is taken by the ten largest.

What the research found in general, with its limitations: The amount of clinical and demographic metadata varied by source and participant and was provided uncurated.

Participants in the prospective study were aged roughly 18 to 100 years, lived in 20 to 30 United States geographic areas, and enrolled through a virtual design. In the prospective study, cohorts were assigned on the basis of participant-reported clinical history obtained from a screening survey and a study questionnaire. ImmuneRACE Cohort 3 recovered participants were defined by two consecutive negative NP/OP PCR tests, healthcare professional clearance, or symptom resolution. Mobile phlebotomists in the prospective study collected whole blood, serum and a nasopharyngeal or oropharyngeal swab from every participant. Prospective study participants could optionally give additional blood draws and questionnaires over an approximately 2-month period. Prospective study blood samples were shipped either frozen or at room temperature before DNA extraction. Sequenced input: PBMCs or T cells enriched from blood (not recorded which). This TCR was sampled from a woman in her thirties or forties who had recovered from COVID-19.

Read as DNA, the sequence is TGTGCCAGCAGTGAAGGGCGGATAGCGGGGGCCGGCTACGAGCAGTACTTC. It encodes CASSEGRIAGAGYEQYF. Recombination linked TRBV2 to TRBJ2-7; the central 9 bases match TRBD2. The CDR3, from cysteine to phenylalanine, totals 17 residues. Only CDR3 DNA remains: 51 bases, in frame from the first base. CDR1 SNHLY and CDR2 FYNNEI were looked up in the germline V gene. Clipping removes 1 base from V and 3 bases from J, with 10 as the unmatched junction base count.